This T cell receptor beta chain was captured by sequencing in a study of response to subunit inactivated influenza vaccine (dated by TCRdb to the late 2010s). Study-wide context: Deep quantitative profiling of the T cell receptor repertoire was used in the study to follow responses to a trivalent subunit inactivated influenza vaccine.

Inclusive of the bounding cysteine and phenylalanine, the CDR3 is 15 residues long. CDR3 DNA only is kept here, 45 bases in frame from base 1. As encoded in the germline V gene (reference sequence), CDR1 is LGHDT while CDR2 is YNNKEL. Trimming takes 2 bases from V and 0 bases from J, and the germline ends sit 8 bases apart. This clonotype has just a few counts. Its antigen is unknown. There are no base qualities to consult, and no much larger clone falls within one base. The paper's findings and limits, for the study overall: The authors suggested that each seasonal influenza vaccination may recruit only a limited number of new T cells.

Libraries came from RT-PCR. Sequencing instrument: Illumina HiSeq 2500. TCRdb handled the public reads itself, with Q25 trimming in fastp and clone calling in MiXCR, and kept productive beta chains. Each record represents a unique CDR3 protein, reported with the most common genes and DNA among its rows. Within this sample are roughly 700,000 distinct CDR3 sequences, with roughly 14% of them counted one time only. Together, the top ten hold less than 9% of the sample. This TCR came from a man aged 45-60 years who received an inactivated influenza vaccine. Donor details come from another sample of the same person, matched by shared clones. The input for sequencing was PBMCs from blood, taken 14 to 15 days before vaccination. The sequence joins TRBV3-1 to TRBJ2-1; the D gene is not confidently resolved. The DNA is TGTGCCAGCAGCCAAATTTATAGCTCCTACAATGAGCAGTTCTTC. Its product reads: CASSQIYSSYNEQFF.